The T cell receptor beta chain described here comes from a study of blood T cell repertoires in COVID-19. The protocol was immunoSEQ multiplex PCR, while the TCRdb copy is restricted to in-frame clones and leaves out a portion. This table holds 200,000 or so clones, roughly nine tenths found once. Sequencing was performed on peripheral blood. The sequence was obtained from a man between 65 and 80 years old with acute or convalescent COVID-19.

The CDR3 reads CASSLTRDRGLSGELFF. CDR3 coding DNA: TGTGCCAGCAGCTTGACACGGGACAGGGGGCTCTCCGGGGAGCTGTTTTTT. V and J are TRBV7-2 and TRBJ2-2; TRBD1 matches 12 bases. This CDR3 spans 17 amino acids. Germline CDR1 is SGHTA and CDR2 is FQGNSA. V was pared by 3 bases and J by 6 bases, with 8 bases of the junction left unmatched.